A selection of T cell receptor beta chains follows, all from one sample in a study of cytomegalovirus exposure and HLA in healthy donors. Repertoires were generated with immunoSEQ multiplex PCR, while TCRdb's copy carries only in-frame clones and drops some. The sample has 200,000 to 300,000 clones, approximately 84% seen once. The sequenced sample consisted of PBMCs. The origin of the receptors is a woman aged 25 to 39 in good health and CMV-seropositive. Both conserved end residues are part of each CDR3. The D gene is left open where the match is weak. The size field is filled for only some rows; it gives once, few, many or a size class.

DNA: TGTGCCAGCAGCCCGGGTGGCGGAGCCTACAATGAGCAGTTCTTC
CDR3: CASSPGGGAYNEQFF
D: .
V: TRBV7-3
size: .
J: TRBJ2-1

DNA: TGTGCCAGCACCACTCGCTGGGACAGGGCGCCGGAGTACTTC
CDR3: CASTTRWDRAPEYF
D: TRBD1
V: TRBV6-1
size: few
J: TRBJ2-5

DNA: TGCGCCAGCAGCCAAGTTTTTACGGAGAGCTCCTACAATGAGCAGTTCTTC
CDR3: CASSQVFTESSYNEQFF
D: .
V: TRBV4-1
size: .
J: TRBJ2-1

DNA: TGTGCCAGCAGTTTTAGGACTAGCGGGAGGAAAGGCGAGCAGTACTTC
CDR3: CASSFRTSGRKGEQYF
D: TRBD2
V: TRBV27
size: .
J: TRBJ2-7

DNA: TGTGCCAGCAGCTTAGGAAGAGCGGGAGGCAATGAGCAGTTCTTC
CDR3: CASSLGRAGGNEQFF
D: TRBD2
V: TRBV7-6
size: .
J: TRBJ2-1

DNA: TGTGCCTGGATCCTCCCGGGACTAGCGGGTGAGCAGTACTTC
CDR3: CAWILPGLAGEQYF
D: TRBD2
V: TRBV30
size: .
J: TRBJ2-7

DNA: TGCGCCAGCAGCTTGGAACAGGGTGGAGCCGGGGAGCTGTTTTTT
CDR3: CASSLEQGGAGELFF
D: .
V: TRBV5-1
size: .
J: TRBJ2-2

DNA: TGTGCCAGCAGTTTTATAGCGAACACCGGGGAGCTGTTTTTT
CDR3: CASSFIANTGELFF
D: .
V: TRBV6-6
size: .
J: TRBJ2-2

DNA: TGTGCCAGCAGCCCCCGACTAGCGACAGATACGCAGTATTTT
CDR3: CASSPRLATDTQYF
D: TRBD2
V: TRBV4-2
size: .
J: TRBJ2-3

DNA: TGTGCCAGCAGTGAAATAGCCGGGGCCTACAATGAGCAGTTCTTC
CDR3: CASSEIAGAYNEQFF
D: .
V: TRBV2
size: .
J: TRBJ2-1

DNA: TGTGCCAGCAGCTTGGGTAGAGGTCGAGAGCAGTACTTC
CDR3: CASSLGRGREQYF
D: .
V: TRBV13
size: .
J: TRBJ2-7

DNA: TGTGCCAGCAGTGAAAATCCGACAGGGGTGGATGAAAAACTGTTTTTT
CDR3: CASSENPTGVDEKLFF
D: TRBD1
V: TRBV6-1
size: .
J: TRBJ1-4

DNA: TGTGCCGGGAAACCGGGGGGACATTCCCAGTCCGAGCAGTACTTC
CDR3: CAGKPGGHSQSEQYF
D: .
V: TRBV28
size: .
J: TRBJ2-7

DNA: TGTGCCAGTAGTACAGACAGGGTGGCCGGGGAGCTGTTTTTT
CDR3: CASSTDRVAGELFF
D: TRBD1
V: TRBV19
size: .
J: TRBJ2-2

DNA: TGTGCCTGGAGTAGGTCAAGGGGAAATCAGCCCCAGCATTTT
CDR3: CAWSRSRGNQPQHF
D: .
V: TRBV30
size: .
J: TRBJ1-5

DNA: TGTGCCAGCAGTGACAGTACTAGCAATCAGCCCCAGCATTTT
CDR3: CASSDSTSNQPQHF
D: .
V: TRBV2
size: .
J: TRBJ1-5

DNA: TGTGCCTGGACAGGGGGCAGGGGGAGAGACACTGAAGCTTTCTTT
CDR3: CAWTGGRGRDTEAFF
D: TRBD1
V: TRBV30
size: .
J: TRBJ1-1

DNA: TGTGCCACTCATACCGGGGGGAACACTGAAGCTTTCTTT
CDR3: CATHTGGNTEAFF
D: .
V: TRBV7-9
size: .
J: TRBJ1-1

DNA: TGTGCCAGCAGTTCACAGGACAGCTACTATGGCTACACCTTC
CDR3: CASSSQDSYYGYTF
D: .
V: TRBV6-1
size: .
J: TRBJ1-2

DNA: TGTGCCAGCAGTGAAGGCCAGGGCGGCCCTCAGCCCCAGCATTTT
CDR3: CASSEGQGGPQPQHF
D: .
V: TRBV6-1
size: .
J: TRBJ1-5

DNA: TGCGCCAGCAGCTTCAGCCCACAGGTCTACGAGCAGTACTTC
CDR3: CASSFSPQVYEQYF
D: .
V: TRBV5-1
size: .
J: TRBJ2-7

DNA: TGTGCCAGCAGTATTCGACAGGGAGGAAATCAGCCCCAGCATTTT
CDR3: CASSIRQGGNQPQHF
D: TRBD1
V: TRBV28
size: .
J: TRBJ1-5

DNA: TGTGCCAGCAGCTCCTACCCGTTAATAGCGGGAGCTGATGAGCAGTTCTTC
CDR3: CASSSYPLIAGADEQFF
D: TRBD2
V: TRBV11-3
size: .
J: TRBJ2-1

DNA: TGTGCCAGCAGTTTTTACTCCGGGACTTCTAGCTCCTACGAGCAGTACTTC
CDR3: CASSFYSGTSSSYEQYF
D: .
V: TRBV27
size: .
J: TRBJ2-7

DNA: TGTGCCAGCAGCTCCTTTAGTAGCGCGGGGGAGCTGTTTTTT
CDR3: CASSSFSSAGELFF
D: .
V: TRBV5-4
size: .
J: TRBJ2-2

DNA: TGTGCCAGTAGTCCTCAAGCGGGAGGCACCACAGATACGCAGTATTTT
CDR3: CASSPQAGGTTDTQYF
D: TRBD2
V: TRBV19
size: .
J: TRBJ2-3

DNA: TGTGCCAGCAGCGTAGAAGCAGCCGGGATGTCCGGGGAGCTGTTTTTT
CDR3: CASSVEAAGMSGELFF
D: .
V: TRBV9
size: .
J: TRBJ2-2

DNA: TGCAGCGTTGTCCCGCAGGGTAGATCAGGAGACACCATATATTTT
CDR3: CSVVPQGRSGDTIYF
D: .
V: TRBV29-1
size: .
J: TRBJ1-3

DNA: TGTGCCAGCAGCTTTTTGACTGGGACAGGGAGCTCCTACGAGCAGTACTTC
CDR3: CASSFLTGTGSSYEQYF
D: TRBD1
V: TRBV11-3
size: .
J: TRBJ2-7

DNA: TGTGCCAGCAGTCTGCTGGCCGGGACAGCGAACACCGGGGAGCTGTTTTTT
CDR3: CASSLLAGTANTGELFF
D: TRBD1
V: TRBV28
size: .
J: TRBJ2-2

DNA: TGTGCCAGTAGTAGGGCCTCACAGGGAGTTTACCAGTATTTT
CDR3: CASSRASQGVYQYF
D: .
V: TRBV19
size: .
J: TRBJ2-3

DNA: TGTGCCAGCAGTGCGGGCAGGGAGGGCAATCAGCCCCAGCATTTT
CDR3: CASSAGREGNQPQHF
D: .
V: TRBV2
size: few
J: TRBJ1-5

DNA: TGTGCCAGCAGCGGGGTCTACATGAACACTGAAGCTTTCTTT
CDR3: CASSGVYMNTEAFF
D: .
V: TRBV2
size: .
J: TRBJ1-1

DNA: TGCGCCAGCAGCTTGGAGGCAGGGGGCCCCTACGAGCAGTACTTC
CDR3: CASSLEAGGPYEQYF
D: TRBD1
V: TRBV5-1
size: .
J: TRBJ2-7

DNA: TGCGCCAGCAGCCTCGGGACAGGGAGCGGGGAGCTGTTTTTT
CDR3: CASSLGTGSGELFF
D: TRBD1
V: TRBV5-1
size: .
J: TRBJ2-2

DNA: TGTGCCAGCAGCTTCCGGGACAGGGACTATGAGCAGTTCTTC
CDR3: CASSFRDRDYEQFF
D: TRBD1
V: TRBV11-3
size: .
J: TRBJ2-1